The TCR beta chain described here comes from a study of OX40 agonist ivuxolimab in advanced cancers. The repertoire was sequenced with immunoSEQ multiplex PCR; TCRdb's copy has only in-frame clones and lacks some. The table records some 73,000 clones, 75% to 90% of them present only once. The table lists this clone with a count of one. The source is an adult with an advanced solid tumor such as melanoma, head and neck, liver or kidney cancer. The sample consisted of CD4+ or CD8+ T cells sorted from blood, taken in a trial of the OX40 agonist ivuxolimab.

The CDR3 DNA follows: TGTGCCAGCAGTTTAGTATTAAGTGGGGATAGCAATCAGCCCCAGCATTTT. Translating gives CASSLVLSGDSNQPQHF. The chain has TRBV28 and TRBJ1-5, with D uncertain. CDR1 is MDHEN and CDR2 is SYDVKM in the germline V gene. Trimming left V 2 bases short and J 0 bases short, with 14 bases between. The CDR3 has 17 amino acids. Complete variable domain (other parts from reference TRBV28 and TRBJ1-5): DVKVTQSSRYLVKRTGEKVFLECVQDMDHENMFWYRQDPGLGLRLIYFSYDVKMKEKGDIPEGYSVSREKKERFSLILESASTNQTSMYLCASSLVLSGDSNQPQHFGDGTRLSIL.